Shown below are 21 T cell receptor beta chains from a single sample sequenced in a study of shared clonotypes between healthy human individuals. Only in-frame clones appear in the TCRdb table, and some are missing; sequencing was by immunoSEQ multiplex PCR. The repertoire has roughly 2,300,000 clones, about 90% of them found once; the top ten carry more than 0.35%. Sequences were obtained from naive CD4+ T cells from PBMCs. The subset here: CD45RA+ positively selected. The origin of the receptors is a man between 18 and 35 years old in good health. Some clones in this sample may be carry-over from other donors' samples.

This clone appeared a single time. The rearrangement links TRBV5-1 to TRBJ2-7, with TRBD2 identical over 14 bases. V lost 4 bases and J lost 5; bases outside the gene matches: 5. The CDR3 consists of 15 residues. CDR1 and CDR2 from the germline V gene are SGHRS and YFSETQ. Written as DNA, the CDR3 is TGCGCCAGCAGCATGGGACTAGCGGGAGAGGACGAGCAGTACTTC. It yields the protein CASSMGLAGEDEQYF. Full variable domain (rest looked up from reference TRBV5-1 and TRBJ2-7): KAGVTQTPRYLIKTRGQQVTLSCSPISGHRSVSWYQQTPGQGLQFLFEYFSETQRNKGNFPGRFSGRQFSNSRSEMNVSTLELGDSALYLCASSMGLAGEDEQYFGPGTRLTVT.

V usage is TRBV19 and J usage is TRBJ1-4, with D possibly matching TRBD1 (6 bases). This CDR3 has 15 amino acids. Per germline, CDR1 LNHDA and CDR2 SQIVND (reference sequence). Trimming left V 6 bases short and J 2 bases short, with 13 bases between. CDR3 nucleotide sequence: TGTGCCAGTAGGGGGGCCGCAGGGACTAATGAAAAACTGTTTTTT. Protein: CASRGAAGTNEKLFF.

The chain links TRBV5-1 to TRBJ2-7, with no clear D. The germline V gene has CDR1 SGHRS and CDR2 YFSETQ. The V end lost 0 bases, the J end lost 5 bases, and 15 bases lay between the germline ends. The CDR3 contains 15 residues. This chain's CDR3 is CASSLGTPTTHEQYF. Here the CDR3 DNA reads TGCGCCAGCAGCTTGGGCACTCCAACAACCCACGAGCAGTACTTC.

V usage is TRBV28 and J usage is TRBJ1-2; TRBD1 aligns across 7 bases. J was trimmed by 4 bases and V by 5 bases; bases with no gene match: 13. The CDR3 covers 16 residues. The germline CDR1 and CDR2 sequences are MDHEN and SYDVKM. CDR3 amino acids: CASSPLVRGGPYGYTF. The DNA for the CDR3 is TGTGCCAGCAGTCCATTAGTAAGAGGGGGCCCCTATGGCTACACCTTC.

This clone was picked up one time. Being one base from a much bigger clone, this may be a read error. At the DNA level, this CDR3 is encoded by other sequences in the same sample as well. The chain links TRBV7-8 to TRBJ1-2, with D unresolved. Trimming removed 0 bases at V and 6 bases at J, with 5 bases between. The CDR3 totals 12 residues. CDR1 and CDR2 (germline): SGHVS, FQNEAQ. CDR3 DNA sequence: TGTGCCAGCAGCTTAGCGGGGAATGGCTACACCTTC. It encodes CASSLAGNGYTF.

Turning to this clone: The identical CDR3 is also encoded by other nucleotide sequences in the sample. The V gene is TRBV7-3, the J gene TRBJ1-2, with D unclear. V lost 3 bases, J lost 1 base, and 6 bases lay in between. CDR3 size: 13 residues. CDR1 is SGHTA and CDR2 is FQGTGA in the germline V gene. CDR3 sequence (DNA): TGTGCCAGCAGCTTGGGCGGTAACTATGGCTACACCTTC. This translates into CASSLGGNYGYTF.

The V call is TRBV29-1, the J call TRBJ2-6; D perhaps matches TRBD2 (6 bases). Germline CDR1 SQVTM, CDR2 ANQGSEA. Trimming left V 3 bases short and J 3 bases short, with 9 bases between. This CDR3 has 14 residues. CDR3 loop: CSVEGGGGANVLTF. The CDR3 DNA follows: TGCAGCGTTGAGGGGGGAGGTGGGGCCAACGTCCTGACTTTC.

This clone was seen a handful of times. This sequence joins TRBV19 and TRBJ2-2; TRBD1 is a possible D gene (6 bases). This CDR3 has 16 residues. With 5 bases removed from V and 1 base from J, the gap between germline ends came to 14 bases. Germline values: CDR1 LNHDA, CDR2 SQIVND (reference sequence). The CDR3 protein is CASSPWGRGNTGELFF. The CDR3 coding sequence is TGTGCCAGTAGTCCCTGGGGCAGGGGGAACACCGGGGAGCTGTTTTTT. Combining the CDR3 with reference TRBV19 and TRBJ2-2 gives the whole variable domain DGGITQSPKYLFRKEGQNVTLSCEQNLNHDAMYWYRQDPGQGLRLIYYSQIVNDFQKGDIAEGYSVSREKKESFPLTVTSAQKNPTAFYLCASSPWGRGNTGELFFGEGSRLTVL.

The genes are TRBV28 and TRBJ2-7; no firm D call. The CDR3 is 13 amino acids. Germline V gene data show CDR1 as MDHEN and CDR2 as SYDVKM. The V end was cut by 6 bases, the J end by 6 bases, with 15 bases between. The CDR3 DNA follows: TGTGCCAGCAGAACCCCACCGATTCTCGAGCAGTACTTC. It specifies CASRTPPILEQYF.

This clone was seen just once. The gene calls are TRBV5-1 and TRBJ1-1; tentatively, D is TRBD1 (5 bases). V was pared by 2 bases and J by 12 bases, with 14 bases between. The V gene's germline CDR1 is SGHRS and CDR2 YFSETQ. The length of the CDR3 is 12 residues. CDR3 DNA: TGCGCCAGCAGCTTTGGGCAGGGCGGAACTTTCTTT. Protein product: CASSFGQGGTFF.

The CDR3 loop reads CASKYTGGFYEQYF. In DNA form, the CDR3 reads TGCGCCAGCAAATACACCGGAGGCTTCTACGAGCAGTACTTC. The chain links TRBV5-1 to TRBJ2-7; possible D gene TRBD2, 5 bases. Germline lookup yields CDR1 SGHRS and CDR2 YFSETQ. There are 14 residues in the CDR3. Trimming took 6 bases from V and 3 from J, leaving 16 bases between them.

The chain combines TRBV7-9 with TRBJ1-3; possibly TRBD1 for D (5 bases). CDR3 length: 15 residues. V was clipped by 5 bases and J by 7 bases, with 18 bases between them. Per germline, CDR1 SEHNR and CDR2 FQNEAQ (reference sequence). Here the CDR3 reads CASSNSGRGANTIYF. CDR3 sequence (DNA): TGTGCCAGCAGCAACTCGGGGCGAGGGGCGAACACCATATATTTT.

The chain has TRBV29-1 and TRBJ2-1; 8 bases align to TRBD1. With 6 bases clipped from V and 7 bases from J, the junction kept 8 bases outside the gene matches. This CDR3 is 13 amino acids long. Germline-derived CDR1 and CDR2 are SQVTM and ANQGSEA. CDR3 sequence (DNA): TGCAGCGTGGACAGGGTAGGATCAAATGAGCAGTTCTTC. It is translated as CSVDRVGSNEQFF.

This sequence joins TRBV28 and TRBJ2-1; 10 bases agree with TRBD2. V lost 3 bases, J lost 9 bases, and 5 bases stayed unmatched. CDR1 and CDR2 from the germline V gene are MDHEN and SYDVKM. The CDR3 has 14 amino acids. CDR3 coding DNA: TGTGCCAGCAGTTTGCGAGCGGGAGGGGTTGAGCAGTTCTTC. Its translation: CASSLRAGGVEQFF. Filled out from reference TRBV28 and TRBJ2-1, the complete variable domain reads DVKVTQSSRYLVKRTGEKVFLECVQDMDHENMFWYRQDPGLGLRLIYFSYDVKMKEKGDIPEGYSVSREKKERFSLILESASTNQTSMYLCASSLRAGGVEQFFGPGTRLTVL.

The genes are TRBV4-1 and TRBJ1-1; D uncertain. CDR3 length equals 16 residues. V lost 1 base to trimming and J lost 5 bases, with 17 bases between them. CDR1 and CDR2 (germline): MGHRA, YSYEKL. The CDR3 nucleotides read TGCGCCAGCAGCCAAGTTGCCCTGGAACGGAGTACTGAAGCTTTCTTT. Amino acid sequence: CASSQVALERSTEAFF.

This clone was seen once. The genes are TRBV7-2 and TRBJ1-2, with D possibly TRBD1 on 6 matching bases. The CDR3 has 14 amino acids. The V end lost 7 bases, the J end lost 6 bases, and 18 bases lay between the germline ends. The V gene's germline CDR1 is SGHTA and CDR2 FQGNSA. DNA of the CDR3: TGTGCCAGCAATATTCGGTGGGGGGACAATGGCTACACCTTC. It specifies CASNIRWGDNGYTF.

This chain links TRBV20-1 with TRBJ2-7; unclear D gene. The germline V gene encodes CDR1 DFQATT and CDR2 SNEGSKA (reference sequence). The V end lost 0 bases, the J end lost 6 bases, and 6 bases lay between the germline ends. The CDR3 has 11 residues. CDR3 coding DNA: TGCAGTGCTAGAGAGACCGGCGAGCAGTACTTC. Translated: CSARETGEQYF.

The chain links TRBV18 to TRBJ2-5, with D possibly being TRBD1 or TRBD2 (5 bases each). Germline V gene sequence: CDR1 KGHSH, CDR2 LQKENI. With 3 bases removed from V and 4 bases from J, the gap between germline ends came to 12 bases. The CDR3 has 14 residues. CDR3 sequence reads: CASSPVSGRETQYF. The CDR3, as DNA: TGTGCCAGCTCACCGGTCTCAGGGAGAGAGACCCAGTACTTC.

The V call is TRBV19, the J call TRBJ1-5; 12 nucleotides line up with TRBD1. CDR3 length: 17 residues. CDR1 is LNHDA, CDR2 SQIVND, per germline (reference sequence). V was clipped by 3 bases and J by 5 bases; unmatched bases: 8. CDR3 in amino acids: CASSMTGDRGRDQPQHF. CDR3 nucleotides: TGTGCCAGTAGTATGACAGGGGACAGGGGGCGGGATCAGCCCCAGCATTTT.

J is TRBJ1-5 and V is TRBV7-2; no definite D call. The length of the CDR3 is 12 residues. Germline V gene lookup returns CDR1 SGHTA and CDR2 FQGNSA. The V end lost 5 bases, the J end lost 10 bases, and 12 bases lay between the germline ends. CDR3 coding DNA: TGTGCCAGCAGCCTACTACAGTCCCCCCAGCATTTT. Amino acid sequence: CASSLLQSPQHF.

V usage is TRBV4-1 and J usage is TRBJ1-4, with no clear D. The germline gives CDR1 MGHRA, CDR2 YSYEKL. The CDR3 extends over 14 amino acids. Trimming pared 0 bases from V and 7 bases from J, leaving 9 bases between. CDR3 DNA: TGCGCCAGCAGCCAAGATCCGCAAGGTGAAAAACTGTTTTTT. Its protein is CASSQDPQGEKLFF.